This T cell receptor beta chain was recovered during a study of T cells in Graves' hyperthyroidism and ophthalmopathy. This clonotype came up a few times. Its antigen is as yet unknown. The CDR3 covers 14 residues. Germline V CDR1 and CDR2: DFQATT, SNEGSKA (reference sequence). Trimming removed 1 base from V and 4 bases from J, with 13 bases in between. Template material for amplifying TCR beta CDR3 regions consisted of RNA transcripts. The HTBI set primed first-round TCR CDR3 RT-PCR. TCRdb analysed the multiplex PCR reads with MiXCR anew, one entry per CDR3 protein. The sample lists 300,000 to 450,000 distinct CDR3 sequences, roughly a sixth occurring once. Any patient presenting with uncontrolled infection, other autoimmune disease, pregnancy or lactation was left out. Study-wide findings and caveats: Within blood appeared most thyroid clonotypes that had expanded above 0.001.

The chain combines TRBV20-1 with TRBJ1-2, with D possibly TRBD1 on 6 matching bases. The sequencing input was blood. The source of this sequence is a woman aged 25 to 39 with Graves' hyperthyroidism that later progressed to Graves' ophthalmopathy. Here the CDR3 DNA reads TGCAGTGCTAGAGGAATTGGGGGCGGCTATGGCTACACCTTC. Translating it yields CSARGIGGGYGYTF.